This TCR beta chain emerged from a study of blood T cell repertoires in COVID-19. Looking at the study overall: There were acute and convalescent COVID-19 samples, and they came from the United States, Italy and Spain. Sources were T cells, B-cell-depleted T cells, or PBMCs; the material itself was cDNA or gDNA.

Per the original methods: Cell counts per sample came from amplifying reference gene primers. Generated by immunoSEQ multiplex PCR, the TCRdb table keeps only in-frame clones and is missing some. The V and J calls and clone size were taken over from that table, and D and trimming were inferred from the DNA. Of 250,000 or so clones in the sample, nearly 95% were seen once. Trimming cost V 1 base and J 5 bases; bases outside gene matches: 3. Germline V gene data show CDR1 as SGHTA and CDR2 as FQGNSA. This CDR3 has 16 amino acids. In Seattle, patients joined the study during active infection and were tracked longitudinally.

Sequencing used peripheral blood. This chain joins TRBV7-2 and TRBJ2-5; TRBD2 agrees at 14 bases. This sequence originates from a man aged 30-40 years with COVID-19, enrolled during active disease. The CDR3 DNA reads TGTGCCAGCAGCTTAGAGGGACTAGCGGGGGAGGAGACCCAGTACTTC. Translation gives CASSLEGLAGEETQYF.